The clone carrying this TCR delta chain has only a few counts. The sample is drawn from a study of gamma-delta chains in newborns, infants, children. Study-level information: Innate gammadelta T cells reportedly expand polyclonally right after birth, driven by microbial exposure, per the title.

The CDR3 runs to 16 residues. The V and J ends lost 0 bases and 2 bases respectively, with 15 bases between them. CDR1 and CDR2 from the germline V gene are GEAIGNYY and EKD. TCRdb reapplied CATT to the reads. The sample gives 7,000 or so delta-chain clones, about 11% of which show up once; 6% to 8% is in the top ten. The source is a child who was a newborn, infant or young child, either healthy, febrile or measles-vaccinated (not recorded which). Sequencing input: blood. The chain carries TRDV2 and TRDJ1; D is perhaps TRDD3 (5 bases). CDR3 loop: CACDTVGRRGTDKLIF. The CDR3, as DNA: TGTGCCTGTGACACCGTAGGGCGGAGGGGGACCGATAAACTCATCTTT.